This record looks at one T cell receptor beta chain sequence and its context. Its antigen remains unknown. The data belong to a study of cytomegalovirus exposure and HLA in healthy donors. Across the whole study: A prior analysis found 95 million to 140 million unique TCR beta sequences from 170 million or so T cells.

Use of 60 Vbeta and 13 Jbeta primers characterized the PCR. Repertoires were generated with immunoSEQ multiplex PCR, while TCRdb's copy carries only in-frame clones and drops some. The data contain under 300,000 clones, about 80% of them singletons. The V end lost 6 bases, the J end lost 4 bases, and 12 bases lay between the germline ends. The CDR3 extends over 13 amino acids. CDR1 is LNHDA and CDR2 is SQIVND in the germline V gene (reference sequence). Overall study results and limits: The authors reported that TCR beta sequences could predict HLA-A and HLA-B alleles. These predictions were accurate for most subjects in the first cohort. Most TCR sequences were uncommon, yet certain public TCRs appeared in many donors.

The sequencing sample was made of PBMCs. This chain links TRBV19 with TRBJ1-1; D not certain. This TCR came from a woman in her fifties or sixties in good health and CMV-seropositive. CDR3 loop: CASSGPSGTEAFF. The CDR3 coding sequence is TGTGCCAGTAGCGGTCCCTCGGGCACTGAAGCTTTCTTT.